The present T cell receptor (beta chain) was sequenced within a study of T cell responses to AZD1222 COVID-19 vaccine. Whole-study findings and limits: At baseline, seropositivity was found in only a handful of AZD1222 recipients.

The CDR3 consists of 12 residues. Germline V CDR1 and CDR2: MGHRA, YSYEKL. Note on this clone: The antigen is not known. An end of the junction differs from the germline gene, which may be a read error.

Repertoires were generated with immunoSEQ multiplex PCR, while TCRdb's copy carries only in-frame clones and drops some. The sample holds tens of thousands of clones; over 75% are singletons and the top ten take roughly 3.6%. This TCR was recovered from an adult who received the AZD1222 COVID-19 vaccine. The chain is built from TRBV4-1 and TRBJ2-5; D not resolved. The material was peripheral blood, obtained 28 days after the second AZD1222 dose. CDR3 in DNA: TGCGCCAGCAGCCAAGATCAAGGGACCCAGTACTTC. As protein: CASSQDQGTQYF.